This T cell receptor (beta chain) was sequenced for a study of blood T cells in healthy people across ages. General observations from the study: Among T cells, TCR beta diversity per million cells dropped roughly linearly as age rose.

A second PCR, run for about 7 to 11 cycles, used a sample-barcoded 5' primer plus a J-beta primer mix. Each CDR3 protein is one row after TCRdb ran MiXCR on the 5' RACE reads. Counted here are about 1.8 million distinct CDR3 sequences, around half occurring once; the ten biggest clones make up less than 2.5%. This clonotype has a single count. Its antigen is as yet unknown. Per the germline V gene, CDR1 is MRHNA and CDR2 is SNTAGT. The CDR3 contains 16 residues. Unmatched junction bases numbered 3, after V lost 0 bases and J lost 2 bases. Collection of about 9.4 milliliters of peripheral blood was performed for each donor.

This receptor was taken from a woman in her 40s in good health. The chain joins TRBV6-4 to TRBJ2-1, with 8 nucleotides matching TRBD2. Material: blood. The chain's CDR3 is CASSDSVAGTYNEQFF. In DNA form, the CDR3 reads TGTGCCAGCAGTGACTCGGTAGCGGGGACCTACAATGAGCAGTTCTTC.